This entry describes one TCR beta chain. How the authors handled the data: Amplification from reference gene primers served as the basis for estimated nucleated cell counts. Data came from immunoSEQ multiplex PCR; TCRdb stores just in-frame clones and leaves some out. The V and J calls and clone size were taken over from that table, and D and trimming were inferred from the DNA. The sample lists around 220,000 clones, less than 90% occurring once. This sample is part of a study of blood T cell repertoires in COVID-19. Study context: COVID-19 samples collected from the United States, Italy and Spain covered acute and convalescent phases. PBMCs, B-cell-depleted T cells, or T cells were the source of the cDNA or gDNA that made up the material.

Germline values: CDR1 KGHSH, CDR2 LQKENI. V shed 4 bases, J shed 7 bases, and the junction held 3 bases outside the gene matches. The CDR3 is 14 amino acids. Source material: peripheral blood. This clonotype originated in a man younger than 45 with active or convalescent COVID-19. The genes are TRBV18 and TRBJ2-1, with 11 positions matching TRBD2. This chain's CDR3 is CASSLAGGPNEQFF. CDR3 nucleotides: TGTGCCAGCTCACTAGCGGGAGGGCCTAATGAGCAGTTCTTC.